This T cell receptor beta chain was retrieved from a study of molecular identifiers for immune sequencing clone quantification. For the study at large: Four portions were sequenced after RNA from approximately 20,000 or 100,000 naive CD8 cells was split five ways in replicates. Study-wide points: Clones that had above 20 RNA copies took up over 99% of effector molecules but under 1% in naive cells.

Sorted cells numbering roughly 18,000 to 1,100,000, with 10%, 30% or 50% RNA, yielded the naive CD8 libraries. The authors sorted naive CD8 T cells as CD8+CD4-CCR7+CD45RA+. This clonotype occurred many times. Its antigen is unknown. V lost 0 bases, J lost 5 bases, and 5 bases lay in between. The CDR3 spans 13 residues. The germline V gene has CDR1 LNHNV and CDR2 YYDKDF (reference sequence). Each CDR3 protein is one row after TCRdb ran MiXCR on the PCR reads. The sample consists of about 640,000 distinct CDR3 sequences, less than 20% of them appearing once. This chain connects TRBV15 to TRBJ2-4, with D uncertain. The material sequenced was naive CD8+ T cells from blood, with Jurkat cell RNA spiked in. The subset was: FACS-sorted CD8+CD4-CCR7+CD45RA+ naive T cells. The receptor was isolated from a human donor in good health. Some libraries in this study had Jurkat cell RNA spiked in. CDR3 nucleotide sequence: TGTGCCACCAGCAGAGATTTCCAAAACATTCAGTACTTC. It encodes CATSRDFQNIQYF.